This T cell receptor beta chain derives from a study of T cells in localized non-small cell lung cancer. Assay: immunoSEQ multiplex PCR; the TCRdb copy retains only in-frame clones and omits some. This table has 60,000 to 65,000 clones, roughly 90% appearing once. Germline CDR1 reads MNHEY; CDR2 reads SVGAGI. V was shortened by 2 bases and J by 9 bases, with 11 bases between the two germline ends. This CDR3 comprises 13 residues. Study-level points and caveats: It remains possible that heterogeneity exists, since only one tumor region was sequenced. In adjacent lung appeared a median about 58 of the top 100 tumor clones. With higher T cell density in blood came longer overall survival.

About this clone: Its antigen is not identified.

Sequencing was performed on peripheral blood, taken before any cancer treatment. The TCR originated in a woman aged 40 to 75 with stage I lung adenocarcinoma. The chain has TRBV6-5 and TRBJ2-1; a possible D gene is TRBD2 (5 bases). This CDR3 reads CASSYPEGVEQFF. Written as DNA, the CDR3 is TGTGCCAGCAGTTACCCCGAGGGTGTTGAGCAGTTCTTC.